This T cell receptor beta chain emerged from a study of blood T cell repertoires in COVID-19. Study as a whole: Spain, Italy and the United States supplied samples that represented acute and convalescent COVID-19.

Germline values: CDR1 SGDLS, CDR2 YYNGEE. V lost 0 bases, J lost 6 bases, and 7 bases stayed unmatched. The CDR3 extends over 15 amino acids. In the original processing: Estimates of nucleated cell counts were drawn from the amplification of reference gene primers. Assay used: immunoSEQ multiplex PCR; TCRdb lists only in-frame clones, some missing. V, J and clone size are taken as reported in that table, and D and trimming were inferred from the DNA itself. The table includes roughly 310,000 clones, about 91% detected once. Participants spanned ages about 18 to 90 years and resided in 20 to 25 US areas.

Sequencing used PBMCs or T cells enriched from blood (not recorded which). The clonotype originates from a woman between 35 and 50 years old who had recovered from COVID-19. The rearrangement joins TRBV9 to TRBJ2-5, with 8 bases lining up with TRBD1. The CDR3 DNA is TGTGCCAGCAGCGTAGACGGGACAGGACGGAAGACCCAGTACTTC. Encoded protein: CASSVDGTGRKTQYF.